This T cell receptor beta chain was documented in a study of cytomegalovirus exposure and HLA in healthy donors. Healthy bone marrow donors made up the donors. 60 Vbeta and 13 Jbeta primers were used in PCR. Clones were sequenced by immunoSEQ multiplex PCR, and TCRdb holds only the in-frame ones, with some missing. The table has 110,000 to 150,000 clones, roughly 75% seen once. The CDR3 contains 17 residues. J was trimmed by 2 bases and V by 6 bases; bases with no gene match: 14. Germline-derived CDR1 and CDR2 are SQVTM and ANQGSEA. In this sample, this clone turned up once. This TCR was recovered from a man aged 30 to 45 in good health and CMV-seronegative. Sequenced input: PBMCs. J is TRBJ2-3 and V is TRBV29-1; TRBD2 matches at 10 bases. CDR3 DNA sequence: TGCAGCGTCCTCGGAGTCCGACTAGCGGGTAACACAGATACGCAGTATTTT. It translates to CSVLGVRLAGNTDTQYF.